The entry below describes one TCR beta chain. The target antigen is unknown. This beta chain is an unintended read in a library built for alpha chains; its size means little. V lost 6 bases to trimming and J lost 11 bases; unmatched junction nucleotides: 9. The CDR3 spans 13 residues. The sorted Tregs were CD4+CD25+CD127-/low cells. Study-wide points: Tumor-infiltrating Treg TCR alpha and beta sequences overlapped most with tumor naive CD4+ T cells, then blood naive. In terms of TCR gene usage, tumor memory CD4+ T cells clustered together with blood and lymph node memory CD4+ cells, as well as with lymph node naive CD4+ cells. The larger-cohort validation was restricted to a single TCR beta V-J rearrangement rather than whole repertoires.

Semi-nested PCR with Nested Universal Primer A followed constant-region reverse priming of full-length variable regions. TCRdb passed the 5' RACE reads through MiXCR, listing each CDR3 protein once. This sample has about 200 distinct CDR3 sequences, with approximately 89% found just once. The chain links TRBV12-3 or TRBV12-4 to TRBJ1-2; TRBD1 agrees at 10 bases. The sequence was obtained from a female donor with breast cancer. The sequenced sample was Tregs sorted from a lymph node. For the CDR3, the DNA is TGTGCCAGCAGCCGTGGGACAGGGGTGCGTTACACCTTC. Encoded protein: CASSRGTGVRYTF.